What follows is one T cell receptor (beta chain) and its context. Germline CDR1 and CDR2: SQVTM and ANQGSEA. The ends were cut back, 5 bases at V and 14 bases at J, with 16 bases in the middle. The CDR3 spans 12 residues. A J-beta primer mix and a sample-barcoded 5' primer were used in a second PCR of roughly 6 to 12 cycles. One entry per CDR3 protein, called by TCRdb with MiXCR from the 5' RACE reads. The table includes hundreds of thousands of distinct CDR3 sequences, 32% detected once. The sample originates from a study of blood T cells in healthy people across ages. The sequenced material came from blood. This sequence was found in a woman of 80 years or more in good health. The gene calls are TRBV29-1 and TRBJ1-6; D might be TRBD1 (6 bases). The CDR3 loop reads CSVKQGGGSLHF. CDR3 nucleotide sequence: TGCAGCGTTAAACAGGGAGGAGGGTCCCTCCACTTT.